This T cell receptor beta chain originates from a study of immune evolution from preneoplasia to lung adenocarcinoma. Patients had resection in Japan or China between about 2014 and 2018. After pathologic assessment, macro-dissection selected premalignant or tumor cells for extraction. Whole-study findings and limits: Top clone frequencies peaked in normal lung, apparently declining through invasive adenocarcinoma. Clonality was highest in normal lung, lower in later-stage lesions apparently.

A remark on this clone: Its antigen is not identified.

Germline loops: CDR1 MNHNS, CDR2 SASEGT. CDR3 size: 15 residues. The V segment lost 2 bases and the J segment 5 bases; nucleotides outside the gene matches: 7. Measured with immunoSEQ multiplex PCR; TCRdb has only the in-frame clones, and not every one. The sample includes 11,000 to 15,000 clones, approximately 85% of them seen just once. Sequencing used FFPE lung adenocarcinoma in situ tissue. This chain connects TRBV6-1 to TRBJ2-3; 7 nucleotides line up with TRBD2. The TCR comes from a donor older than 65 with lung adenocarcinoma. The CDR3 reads CASSEYGTKGDTQYF. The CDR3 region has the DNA TGTGCCAGCAGTGAATATGGGACTAAGGGAGATACGCAGTATTTT.